This T cell receptor (beta chain) was observed in a study of T cells in Graves' hyperthyroidism and ophthalmopathy. V lost 4 bases to trimming and J lost 1 base, with 13 bases between them. The CDR3 is 14 amino acids. The germline V gene encodes CDR1 SQVTM and CDR2 ANQGSEA. This clonotype was found a few times. No antigen is known for it. The study's findings and limits: Model predictions of ophthalmopathy came a median around 6.5 months before onset.

The source material, RNA transcripts, was used to amplify TCR beta CDR3 regions. The study used the HTBI primer set for a first-round RT-PCR of the TCR CDR3. From the multiplex PCR reads, TCRdb called clonotypes with MiXCR, one entry per CDR3 protein. The table has about 520,000 distinct CDR3 sequences, roughly a quarter seen once. V is TRBV29-1 and J is TRBJ1-1; no clear D gene. Sequenced input: blood. This TCR was sampled from a woman in her 30s with Graves' ophthalmopathy. The CDR3 DNA follows: TGCAGCGTTGTAATGAGACAATCGAACACTGAAGCTTTCTTT. Translation gives CSVVMRQSNTEAFF.